The 27 T cell receptor beta chains below come from one sample, sequenced in a study of blood T cell repertoires in COVID-19. TCRdb's copy holds only in-frame clones and misses some; the assay was immunoSEQ multiplex PCR. The sample has under 200,000 clones; 81% are singletons. Input material: PBMCs or T cells enriched from blood (not recorded which). These TCRs come from a middle-aged woman with acute COVID-19.

The chain links TRBV5-6 to TRBJ1-6; tentatively, D is TRBD1 (6 bases). The V end was cut by 5 bases, the J end by 0 bases, with 15 bases between. The CDR3 is made up of 17 amino acids. The germline gives CDR1 SGHDT, CDR2 YYEEEE. DNA of the CDR3: TGTGCCAGCAGTTGGACAGCCCAGAGCTCCTATAATTCACCCCTCCACTTT. It translates to CASSWTAQSSYNSPLHF.

V and J are TRBV30 and TRBJ1-5, with D hard to call. The CDR3 spans 14 residues. V dropped 1 base and J dropped 2 bases, with 9 bases sitting between them. Germline V gives CDR1 GTSNPN, CDR2 SVGIG (reference sequence). The CDR3 region has the DNA TGTGCCTGGAGTGAAGCGAAGGGCAATCAGCCCCAGCATTTT. This gives the protein CAWSEAKGNQPQHF.

V usage is TRBV7-9 and J usage is TRBJ2-1; weak D call: TRBD2 (5 bases). Looked up from germline, CDR1 is SEHNR and CDR2 is FQNEAQ (reference sequence). V shed 1 base and J shed 9 bases, with 19 bases lying between them. CDR3 length: 16 amino acids. The chain's CDR3 is CASSLVPFEGGGEQFF. Here the CDR3 DNA reads TGTGCCAGCAGCTTAGTCCCTTTTGAGGGCGGCGGTGAGCAGTTCTTC.

V is TRBV14 and J is TRBJ1-2, with 7 bases aligning to TRBD1. Per the germline V gene, CDR1 is SGHDN and CDR2 is FVKESK. V shed 1 base and J 8 bases; nucleotides not matched to a gene: 10. The CDR3 has 15 residues. CDR3 coding DNA: TGTGCCAGCAGCCAAGGGTCCCACAGGGGCTACGGCTACACCTTC. Amino acids: CASSQGSHRGYGYTF.

The genes are TRBV2 and TRBJ1-2; 9 positions match TRBD1. The CDR3 runs 15 residues. The V and J ends lost 6 bases and 7 bases, in that order; junction bases with no gene match: 12. The germline V gene has CDR1 SNHLY and CDR2 FYNNEI. CDR3: CASSYPGQGVGGYTF. The CDR3 DNA sequence: TGTGCCAGCAGCTACCCGGGACAGGGTGTAGGTGGCTACACCTTC. The entire variable domain, with the rest obtained from reference TRBV2 and TRBJ1-2, is as follows: EPEVTQTPSHQVTQMGQEVILRCVPISNHLYFYWYRQILGQKVEFLVSFYNNEISEKSEIFDDQFSVERPDGSNFTLKIRSTKLEDSAMYFCASSYPGQGVGGYTFGSGTRLTVV.

J is TRBJ2-7 and V is TRBV12-3 or TRBV12-4; 10 nucleotides match TRBD1. V trimming: 6 bases; J trimming: 6 bases; junction bases outside the gene matches: 5. The CDR3 length is 13 residues. CDR3 loop: CASRRQGAGEQYF. The CDR3 nucleotides are TGTGCCAGCAGAAGACAGGGGGCAGGCGAGCAGTACTTC.

This clone was seen a handful of times. This chain connects TRBV9 to TRBJ2-1, with D tentatively TRBD2 (6 bases). Trimming stripped 4 bases from V and 9 bases from J, with 23 bases between. The CDR3 spans 16 residues. CDR1 is SGDLS, CDR2 YYNGEE, per germline. As DNA, the CDR3 is TGTGCCAGCAGCAAGACTGGGGCTAGCGTCAATGGTGAGCAGTTCTTC. The encoded protein is CASSKTGASVNGEQFF.

The V and J genes are TRBV6-5 and TRBJ2-3; possibly TRBD2 for D (6 bases). There are 15 residues in the CDR3. Trimming took 0 bases from V and 2 from J, leaving 9 bases between them. Germline lookup yields CDR1 MNHEY and CDR2 SVGAGI. The CDR3 DNA reads as TGTGCCAGCAGTTACTCGGGACTTACCACAGATACGCAGTATTTT. Encoded protein: CASSYSGLTTDTQYF.

The genes are TRBV19 and TRBJ1-5; D unclear. Trimming took 2 bases from V and 6 from J, leaving 11 bases between them. Germline values: CDR1 LNHDA, CDR2 SQIVND (reference sequence). This CDR3 has 14 amino acids. The CDR3 reads CASSIWVEAQPQHF. The DNA of the CDR3 is TGTGCCAGTAGTATATGGGTGGAGGCTCAGCCCCAGCATTTT.

V and J are TRBV2 and TRBJ2-5; TRBD2 is a possible D gene (6 bases). CDR1 SNHLY and CDR2 FYNNEI come from the germline V gene. V lost 0 bases and J lost 8, with 13 bases in between. This CDR3 comprises 14 residues. This CDR3 reads CASSEAGGTPTQYF. For the CDR3, the DNA is TGTGCCAGCAGTGAAGCGGGTGGGACTCCCACCCAGTACTTC.

The chain has TRBV3-1 (or the pseudogene TRBV3-2) and TRBJ2-5, with TRBD2 matching 12 bases. This CDR3 contains 16 residues. The germline V gene has CDR1 LGHDT and CDR2 YNNKEL (reference sequence). V trimming: 4 bases; J trimming: 5 bases; junction bases outside the gene matches: 8. CDR3 protein: CASSLGLAGGGETQYF. The CDR3 coding sequence is TGTGCCAGCAGCCTGGGACTAGCGGGTGGGGGGGAGACCCAGTACTTC.

V is TRBV7-6 and J is TRBJ2-1; D may be TRBD1 or TRBD2 (6 bases each). There are 15 residues in the CDR3. Trimming removed 5 bases from V and 4 bases from J, with 15 bases in between. From germline, CDR1 is SGHVS and CDR2 FNYEAQ. As DNA, the CDR3 is TGTGCCAGCAGCGTAGGGGGGCCCCTATACAATGAGCAGTTCTTC. It is translated as CASSVGGPLYNEQFF.

The chain has TRBV9 and TRBJ2-3; D is perhaps TRBD2 (6 bases). Germline values: CDR1 SGDLS, CDR2 YYNGEE. CDR3 length: 12 residues. Trimming removed 7 bases at V and 4 bases at J, with 10 bases between. In DNA, the CDR3 is TGTGCCAGCGGGGGGATCTCAGATACGCAGTATTTT. Translating gives CASGGISDTQYF.

The chain links TRBV7-9 to TRBJ2-5, with 7 bases lining up with TRBD2. The length of the CDR3 is 17 residues. Unmatched junction bases numbered 11, after V lost 2 bases and J lost 2 bases. CDR1 SEHNR and CDR2 FQNEAQ come from the germline V gene (reference sequence). CDR3 bases: TGTGCCAGCAGCTTAAGGTCTGGCGGGAGAGGTCAAGAGACCCAGTACTTC. It codes for CASSLRSGGRGQETQYF.

The rearrangement links TRBV3-1 (or the pseudogene TRBV3-2) to TRBJ2-2, with D unresolved. V shed 1 base and J shed 1 base, with 7 bases lying between them. The germline V gene encodes CDR1 LGHDT and CDR2 YNNKEL (reference sequence). This CDR3 has 15 residues. The CDR3 nucleotides read TGTGCCAGCAGCCAAGGGCGGTTGAACACCGGGGAGCTGTTTTTT. Protein product: CASSQGRLNTGELFF.

J is TRBJ2-1 and V is TRBV3-1 (or the pseudogene TRBV3-2); D is perhaps TRBD1 (6 bases). The V gene lost 3 bases and the J gene lost 6 bases, with 9 bases spanning the gap. The CDR3 totals 13 residues. Germline V gene lookup returns CDR1 LGHDT and CDR2 YNNKEL (reference sequence). CDR3 nucleotide sequence: TGTGCCAGCAGCCAGGGGGCGGGCAATGAGCAGTTCTTC. This encodes CASSQGAGNEQFF.

This clone was counted between two and nine times. The chain recombines TRBV20-1 with TRBJ2-7; possible D gene TRBD2, 5 bases. The germline V gene encodes CDR1 DFQATT and CDR2 SNEGSKA (reference sequence). V lost 3 bases and J 3 bases, leaving 18 bases between the germline ends. This CDR3 comprises 15 residues. The CDR3 reads CSASSPRAYSYEQYF. The CDR3 DNA follows: TGCAGTGCTAGTTCCCCGAGGGCGTACAGCTACGAGCAGTACTTC.

This chain connects TRBV7-3 to TRBJ2-3, with 12 bases matching TRBD2. CDR1 and CDR2 (germline): SGHTA, FQGTGA. CDR3 length equals 15 residues. The V gene end was trimmed by 2 bases and the J gene end by 9 bases; junction bases not matched to a gene: 6. The CDR3 loop reads CASSLAGLAGGTQYF. The CDR3 DNA reads as TGTGCCAGCAGCTTAGCGGGACTAGCGGGTGGCACGCAGTATTTT. The full variable domain, rest sourced from reference TRBV7-3 and TRBJ2-3, is GAGVSQTPSNKVTEKGKYVELRCDPISGHTALYWYRQSLGQGPEFLIYFQGTGAADDSGLPNDRFFAVRPEGSVSTLKIQRTERGDSAVYLCASSLAGLAGGTQYFGPGTRLTVL.

The V gene is TRBV11-2, the J gene TRBJ2-1; maybe TRBD1 (5 bases). This CDR3 is 17 amino acids long. Germline CDR1 is SGHAT and CDR2 is FQNNGV. V was trimmed by 5 bases and J by 5 bases, leaving 22 bases between them. The CDR3, as DNA: TGTGCCAGCAGCCCAGGGTCGGCTAGAGTGGGGAACAATGAGCAGTTCTTC. Translating gives CASSPGSARVGNNEQFF.

V is TRBV13 and J is TRBJ2-1; TRBD2 matches at 10 bases. The germline CDR1 and CDR2 sequences are PRHDT and FYEKMQ (reference sequence). The V segment lost 5 bases and the J segment 0 bases; nucleotides outside the gene matches: 16. The CDR3 consists of 20 residues. Here the CDR3 DNA reads TGTGCCAGCAGCCTACGCACCCCTGGGACTAGCGCTTACTCCTACAATGAGCAGTTCTTC. Translated, it gives CASSLRTPGTSAYSYNEQFF.

The V call is TRBV2, the J call TRBJ1-2; the D gene is possibly TRBD1 (5 bases). There are 15 residues in the CDR3. From germline, CDR1 is SNHLY and CDR2 FYNNEI. V was clipped by 6 bases and J by 8 bases, with 22 bases between them. CDR3 in DNA: TGTGCCAGCAGCCCGAGTGGGGCCTCAAAAAGGGGCTACACCTTC. Amino acids: CASSPSGASKRGYTF.

The rearrangement uses TRBV24-1 and TRBJ2-1; TRBD2 matches 8 bases. There are 16 residues in the CDR3. Germline assignment: CDR1 KGHDR and CDR2 SFDVKD. V lost 5 bases and J lost 6; bases outside the gene matches: 11. CDR3: CATSAAGAGVGNEQFF. In DNA, the CDR3 is TGTGCCACCAGTGCGGCGGGAGCGGGAGTGGGCAATGAGCAGTTCTTC.

V usage is TRBV7-9 and J usage is TRBJ2-7, with D uncertain. V was clipped by 1 base and J by 6 bases, with 10 bases between them. The germline CDR1 and CDR2 sequences are SEHNR and FQNEAQ (reference sequence). CDR3 length: 13 residues. The CDR3 protein is CASSLDAGSEQYF. The CDR3 DNA reads TGTGCCAGCAGCTTAGACGCAGGCTCCGAGCAGTACTTC.

The rearrangement uses TRBV24-1 and TRBJ2-3; D is perhaps TRBD2 (5 bases). The germline V and J ends were trimmed by 5 bases and 1 base, with 21 bases remaining between them. The germline V gene encodes CDR1 KGHDR and CDR2 SFDVKD. This CDR3 has 18 amino acids. The CDR3 DNA is TGTGCCACCAGTGCTGTACCTGGCAGAGGCGGGCGCACAGATACGCAGTATTTT. Amino acids: CATSAVPGRGGRTDTQYF.

The chain employs TRBV2 and TRBJ2-7, with a tentative D call TRBD1 (5 bases). The germline V gene encodes CDR1 SNHLY and CDR2 FYNNEI. The CDR3 sequence is 12 residues long. Trimming stripped 9 bases from V and 3 bases from J, with 12 bases between. Written as DNA, the CDR3 is TGTGCCAGTAAAGTACAGGACTACGAGCAGTACTTC. Encoded protein: CASKVQDYEQYF.

This clone appeared once. The chain uses TRBV4-1 and TRBJ2-3; the D is unclear. The V end was cut by 0 bases, the J end by 6 bases, with 4 bases between. The CDR3 covers 12 residues. CDR1 and CDR2 (germline): MGHRA, YSYEKL. CDR3 DNA sequence: TGCGCCAGCAGCCAAGACCGGGATACGCAGTATTTT. Translation gives CASSQDRDTQYF.

The chain employs TRBV7-9 and TRBJ2-3, with D perhaps matching TRBD1 (5 bases). The germline V gene encodes CDR1 SEHNR and CDR2 FQNEAQ (reference sequence). The CDR3 runs 15 residues. The V gene lost 5 bases and the J gene lost 6 bases, with 18 bases spanning the gap. CDR3 nucleotide sequence: TGTGCCAGCAGCGCGACCCTTAGGGGCCTGGATACGCAGTATTTT. Translated: CASSATLRGLDTQYF.